Shown below are 7 T cell receptor beta chains from a single sample sequenced in a study of CD8+CD57+ T cells in acquired aplastic anemia. Genomic DNA served as template for TCR beta VDJ and CDR3 profiling. TCRdb re-analysed the reads in MiXCR, keeping a single row per CDR3 protein. Of some 140,000 distinct CDR3 sequences listed, 41% are singletons. The sequenced sample consisted of sorted CD4+, CD8+, or CD8+CD57+ T cells (not recorded which) from PBMCs. These receptors were collected from a human donor in good health, serving as a control.

The table lists this clonotype with many counts. The chain is built from TRBV5-1 and TRBJ2-6, with D possibly matching TRBD1 (6 bases). Looked up from germline, CDR1 is SGHRS and CDR2 is YFSETQ. V dropped 1 base and J dropped 0 bases, with 8 bases sitting between them. The CDR3 is 16 amino acids. CDR3 region: CASSLRGSSGANVLTF. The CDR3 nucleotides are TGCGCCAGCAGCTTGAGGGGGAGCTCTGGGGCCAACGTCCTGACTTTC. Together with reference TRBV5-1 and TRBJ2-6, the CDR3 gives the full variable domain: KAGVTQTPRYLIKTRGQQVTLSCSPISGHRSVSWYQQTPGQGLQFLFEYFSETQRNKGNFPGRFSGRQFSNSRSEMNVSTLELGDSALYLCASSLRGSSGANVLTFGAGSRLTVL.

The chain is built from TRBV10-3 and TRBJ1-3, with 7 bases matching TRBD1. Germline V gene data show CDR1 as ENHRY and CDR2 as SYGVKD. Trimming took 4 bases from V and 4 from J; bases not matched to a gene: 4. The CDR3 consists of 14 residues. The chain's CDR3 is CAISGRTGGNTIYF. The CDR3 DNA sequence: TGTGCCATCAGTGGTAGGACAGGCGGAAACACCATATATTTT.

This clonotype appeared many times. The genes are TRBV7-2 and TRBJ2-2; the D call may be TRBD1 or TRBD2 (6 bases each). Germline V gives CDR1 SGHTA, CDR2 FQGNSA. The CDR3 runs to 15 residues. With 7 bases removed from V and 2 bases from J, the gap between germline ends came to 14 bases. CDR3 region: CASKVSGANTGELFF. CDR3 nucleotides: TGTGCCAGCAAGGTGTCGGGGGCCAACACCGGGGAGCTGTTTTTT.

This clonotype was counted between two and nine times. The J gene is TRBJ1-1, the V gene TRBV27, with a tentative D call TRBD1 (5 bases). This CDR3 spans 16 amino acids. Germline V gives CDR1 MNHEY, CDR2 SMNVEV (reference sequence). Trimming pared 4 bases from V and 4 bases from J, leaving 19 bases between. CDR3 amino acids: CASSSPTAGLFTEAFF. The CDR3 DNA sequence: TGTGCCAGCAGTTCCCCTACGGCAGGGTTGTTCACTGAAGCTTTCTTT.

This chain connects TRBV5-1 to TRBJ1-2, with TRBD1 as a possible D gene (5 bases). Germline values: CDR1 SGHRS, CDR2 YFSETQ. Trimming left V 3 bases short and J 6 bases short, with 9 bases between. The CDR3 runs 12 residues. The CDR3 nucleotides are TGCGCCAGCAGCTCATCAGGGAATGGCTACACCTTC. Protein product: CASSSSGNGYTF.

For this clonotype: Mismatch with germline at one junction end may stem from a read error. The chain has TRBV7-9 and TRBJ1-4; D not resolved. Looked up from germline, CDR1 is SEHNR and CDR2 is FQNEAQ (reference sequence). This CDR3 has 14 residues. The CDR3 DNA reads as TGTGCCAGCGGCTCGGCCGCAACTAATGAAGAACTGTTTTTT. It is translated as CASGSAATNEELFF.

This clonotype was counted between two and nine times. The chain joins TRBV3-1 to TRBJ1-2, with a possible D match to TRBD1 (6 bases). Looked up from germline, CDR1 is LGHDT and CDR2 is YNNKEL (reference sequence). Trimming removed 2 bases from V and 2 bases from J, with 9 bases in between. CDR3 length equals 14 residues. The CDR3 reads CASSQRTENYGYTF. CDR3 in DNA: TGTGCCAGCAGCCAAAGGACAGAGAACTATGGCTACACCTTC.